The clone carrying this T cell receptor beta chain was counted only a few times. The table came from immunoSEQ multiplex PCR; TCRdb's copy has only in-frame clones and leaves some out. In the table there are some 100,000 clones, around 84% of which are singletons. Collection of blood occurred at baseline, at cycle 4 day 1, and at cycle 7 day 1. This sample stems from a study of OX40 agonist ivuxolimab in advanced cancers. Study at large: Administration of intravenous ivuxolimab to patients occurred every 2 weeks at 0.01 to 10 mg/kg. Partial responses were observed in three patients, of whom one had hepatocellular carcinoma and two had cutaneous melanoma.

This CDR3 region has 13 residues. CDR1 and CDR2 from the germline V gene are SNHLY and FYNNEI. V was clipped by 7 bases and J by 3 bases, with 12 bases between them. The gene calls are TRBV2 and TRBJ1-1; TRBD1 is a possible D gene (5 bases). This clonotype was obtained from an adult with an advanced solid tumor such as melanoma, head and neck, liver or kidney cancer. The sequenced sample was CD4+ or CD8+ T cells sorted from blood, obtained in a trial of the OX40 agonist ivuxolimab. CDR3 DNA sequence: TGTGCCAGCATGGGGACTACCTACACTGAAGCTTTCTTT. Protein sequence: CASMGTTYTEAFF. Combining the CDR3 with reference TRBV2 and TRBJ1-1 gives the whole variable domain EPEVTQTPSHQVTQMGQEVILRCVPISNHLYFYWYRQILGQKVEFLVSFYNNEISEKSEIFDDQFSVERPDGSNFTLKIRSTKLEDSAMYFCASMGTTYTEAFFGQGTRLTVV.